This T cell receptor (beta chain) was sequenced during a study of CD8+CD57+ T cells in acquired aplastic anemia. Study findings and constraints: Significance was not reached for CD8+ Simpson's diversity between patients and controls.

Profiles of TCR beta VDJ and CDR3 were generated from a genomic DNA template. TCRdb re-called the reads through MiXCR, storing one row per CDR3 protein. Of fewer than 200,000 distinct CDR3 sequences detected, roughly 48% appear once; the ten largest clones hold approximately 1%. Germline CDR1 is KGHDR and CDR2 is SFDVKD. The CDR3 has 15 residues. Points on this clonotype: Its antigen is still unknown.

The sequence was obtained from a human donor in good health. The material sequenced was sorted CD4+, CD8+, or CD8+CD57+ T cells (not recorded which) from PBMCs. V is TRBV24-1 and J is TRBJ1-1; D unclear. CDR3 in amino acids: CTIRKRSRLNTEAFF. CDR3 nucleotides: TGTACCATCAGAAAACGATCCAGGCTGAACACTGAAGCTTTCTTT.